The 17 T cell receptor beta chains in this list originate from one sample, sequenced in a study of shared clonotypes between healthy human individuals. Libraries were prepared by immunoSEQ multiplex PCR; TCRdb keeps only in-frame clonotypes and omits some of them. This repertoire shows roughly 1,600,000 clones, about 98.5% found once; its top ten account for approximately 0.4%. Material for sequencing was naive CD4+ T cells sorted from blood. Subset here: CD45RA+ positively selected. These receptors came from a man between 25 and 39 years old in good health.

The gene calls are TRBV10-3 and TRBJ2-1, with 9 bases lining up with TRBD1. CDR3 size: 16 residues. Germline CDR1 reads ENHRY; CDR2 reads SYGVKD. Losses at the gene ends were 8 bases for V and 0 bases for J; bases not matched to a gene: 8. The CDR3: CAIRDRATSSYNEQFF. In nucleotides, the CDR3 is TGTGCCATCCGGGACAGGGCGACATCCTCCTACAATGAGCAGTTCTTC.

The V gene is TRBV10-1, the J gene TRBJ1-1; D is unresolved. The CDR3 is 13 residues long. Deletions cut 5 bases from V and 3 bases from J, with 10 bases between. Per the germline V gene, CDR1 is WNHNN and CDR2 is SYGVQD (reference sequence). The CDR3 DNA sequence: TGCGCCAGCAGTACGAAACCAGACACTGAAGCTTTCTTT. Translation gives CASSTKPDTEAFF.

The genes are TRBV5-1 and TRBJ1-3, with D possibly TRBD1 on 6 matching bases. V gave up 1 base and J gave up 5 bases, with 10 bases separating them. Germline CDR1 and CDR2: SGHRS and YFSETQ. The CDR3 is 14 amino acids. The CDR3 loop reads CASSLQGYRNTIYF. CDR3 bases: TGCGCCAGCAGCTTGCAGGGGTATAGAAACACCATATATTTT.

CDR3 amino acids: CSVSGLYEQYF. The CDR3 DNA is TGCAGCGTTTCGGGCCTCTACGAGCAGTACTTC. The chain has TRBV29-1 and TRBJ2-7; D is undetermined. Germline-derived CDR1 and CDR2 are SQVTM and ANQGSEA. V lost 5 bases and J lost 3, with 8 bases in between. CDR3 length: 11 amino acids.

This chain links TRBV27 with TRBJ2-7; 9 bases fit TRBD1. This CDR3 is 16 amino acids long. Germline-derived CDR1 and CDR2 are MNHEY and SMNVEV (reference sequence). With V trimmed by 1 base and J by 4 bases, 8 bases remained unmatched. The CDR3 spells CASSLWGQGVYYEQYF. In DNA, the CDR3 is TGTGCCAGCAGTTTATGGGGACAGGGAGTTTATTACGAGCAGTACTTC.

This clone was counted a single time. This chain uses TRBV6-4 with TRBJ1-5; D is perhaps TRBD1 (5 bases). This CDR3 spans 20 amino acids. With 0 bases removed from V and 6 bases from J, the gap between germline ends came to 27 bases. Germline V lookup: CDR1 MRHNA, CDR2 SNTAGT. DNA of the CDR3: TGTGCCAGCAGTGACTCGATGTTCGGCAGGGTGAAGTCAAATGCTCAGCCCCAGCATTTT. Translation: CASSDSMFGRVKSNAQPQHF.

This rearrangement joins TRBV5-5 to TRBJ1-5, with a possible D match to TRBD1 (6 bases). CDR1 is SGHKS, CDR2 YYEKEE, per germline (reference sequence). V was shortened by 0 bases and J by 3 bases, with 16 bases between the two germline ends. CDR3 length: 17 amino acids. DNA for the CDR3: TGTGCCAGCAGCTTGGGGGCGCCCCAGGGACACAATCAGCCCCAGCATTTT. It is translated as CASSLGAPQGHNQPQHF.

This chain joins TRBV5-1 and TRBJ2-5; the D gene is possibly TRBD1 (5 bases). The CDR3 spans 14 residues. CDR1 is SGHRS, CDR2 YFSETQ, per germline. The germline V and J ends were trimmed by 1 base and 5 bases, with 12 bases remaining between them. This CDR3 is CASSLIQVAETQYF. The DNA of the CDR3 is TGCGCCAGCAGCTTGATACAGGTAGCCGAGACCCAGTACTTC.

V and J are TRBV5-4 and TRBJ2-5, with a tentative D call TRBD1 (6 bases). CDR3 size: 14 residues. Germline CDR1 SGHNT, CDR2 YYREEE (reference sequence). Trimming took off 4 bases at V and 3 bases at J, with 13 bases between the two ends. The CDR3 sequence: CASSTGQREETQYF. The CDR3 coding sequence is TGTGCCAGCAGCACAGGACAGCGAGAAGAGACCCAGTACTTC.

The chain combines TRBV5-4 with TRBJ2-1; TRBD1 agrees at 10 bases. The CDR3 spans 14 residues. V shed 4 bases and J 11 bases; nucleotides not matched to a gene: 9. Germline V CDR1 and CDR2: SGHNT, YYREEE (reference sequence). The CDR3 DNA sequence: TGTGCCAGCAGCCATACTGACAGGGGGCATCAGCAGTTCTTC. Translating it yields CASSHTDRGHQQFF.

The CDR3 region has the DNA TGCGCCAGCGGCGAACTAGCCTCCGAGCAGTACTTC. It specifies CASGELASEQYF. The chain uses TRBV5-1 and TRBJ2-7; tentative D call: TRBD2 (6 bases). Germline V gives CDR1 SGHRS, CDR2 YFSETQ. The CDR3 is 12 amino acids. Trimming took 7 bases from V and 6 from J, leaving 14 bases between them.

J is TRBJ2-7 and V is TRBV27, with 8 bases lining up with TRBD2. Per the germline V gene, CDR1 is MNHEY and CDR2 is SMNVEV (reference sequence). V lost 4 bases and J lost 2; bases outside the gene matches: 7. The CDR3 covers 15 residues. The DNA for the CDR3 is TGTGCCAGCAGTTCAAGCGGGAGAACCCCCTACGAGCAGTACTTC. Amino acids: CASSSSGRTPYEQYF.

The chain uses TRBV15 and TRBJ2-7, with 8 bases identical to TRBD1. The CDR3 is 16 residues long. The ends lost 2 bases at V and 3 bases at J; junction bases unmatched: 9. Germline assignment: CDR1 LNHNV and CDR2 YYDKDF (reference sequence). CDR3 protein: CATSRRPGTGIYEQYF. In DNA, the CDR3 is TGTGCCACCAGCAGACGTCCCGGGACAGGAATCTACGAGCAGTACTTC.

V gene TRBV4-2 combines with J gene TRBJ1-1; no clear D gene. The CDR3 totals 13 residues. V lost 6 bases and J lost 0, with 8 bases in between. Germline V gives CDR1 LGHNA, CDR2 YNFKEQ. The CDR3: CASRGIMNTEAFF. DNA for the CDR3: TGTGCCAGCAGGGGGATAATGAACACTGAAGCTTTCTTT.

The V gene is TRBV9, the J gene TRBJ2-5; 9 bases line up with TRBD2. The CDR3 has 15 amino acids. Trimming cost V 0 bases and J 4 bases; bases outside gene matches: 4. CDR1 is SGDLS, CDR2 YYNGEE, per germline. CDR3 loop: CASSVAVSGRETQYF. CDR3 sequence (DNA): TGTGCCAGCAGCGTAGCGGTTAGCGGGAGAGAGACCCAGTACTTC.

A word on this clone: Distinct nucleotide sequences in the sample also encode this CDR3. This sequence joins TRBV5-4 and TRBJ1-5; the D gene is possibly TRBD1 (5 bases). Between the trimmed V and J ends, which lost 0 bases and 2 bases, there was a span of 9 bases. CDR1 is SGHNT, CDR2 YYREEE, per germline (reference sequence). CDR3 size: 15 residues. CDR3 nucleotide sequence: TGTGCCAGCAGCTTGGCCGGGGGAGGCAATCAGCCCCAGCATTTT. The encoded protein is CASSLAGGGNQPQHF.

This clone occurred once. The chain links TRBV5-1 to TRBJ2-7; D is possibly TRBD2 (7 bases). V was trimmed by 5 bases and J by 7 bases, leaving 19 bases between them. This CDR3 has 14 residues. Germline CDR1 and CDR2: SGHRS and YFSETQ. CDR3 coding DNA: TGCGCCAGCAGGCCCGGGGCAGGGGAGGGAGAGCAGTACTTC. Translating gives CASRPGAGEGEQYF.